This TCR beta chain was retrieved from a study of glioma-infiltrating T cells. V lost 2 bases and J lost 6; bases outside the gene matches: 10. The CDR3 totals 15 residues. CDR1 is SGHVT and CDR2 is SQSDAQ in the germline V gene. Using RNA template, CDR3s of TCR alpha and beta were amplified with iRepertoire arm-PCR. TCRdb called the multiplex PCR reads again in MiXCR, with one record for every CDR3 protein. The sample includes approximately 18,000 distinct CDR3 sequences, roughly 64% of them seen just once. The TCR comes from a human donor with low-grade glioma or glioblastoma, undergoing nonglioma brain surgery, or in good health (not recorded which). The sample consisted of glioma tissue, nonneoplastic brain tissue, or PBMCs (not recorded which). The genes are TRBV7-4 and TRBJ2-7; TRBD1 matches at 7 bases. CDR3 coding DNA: TGTGCCAGCAGCTTATCCGGGACAGTCTCGGGCGAGCAGTACTTC. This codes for CASSLSGTVSGEQYF.